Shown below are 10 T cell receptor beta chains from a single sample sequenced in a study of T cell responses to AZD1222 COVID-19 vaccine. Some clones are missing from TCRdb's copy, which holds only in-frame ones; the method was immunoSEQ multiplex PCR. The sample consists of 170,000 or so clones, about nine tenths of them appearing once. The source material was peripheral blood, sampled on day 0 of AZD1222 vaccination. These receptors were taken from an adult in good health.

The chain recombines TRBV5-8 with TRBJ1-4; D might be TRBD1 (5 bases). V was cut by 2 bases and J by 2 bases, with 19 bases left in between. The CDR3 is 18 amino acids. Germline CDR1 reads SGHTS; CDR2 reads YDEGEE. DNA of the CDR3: TGTGCCAGCAGCTTCGGGACTCTCATTTTTGCTACTAATGAAAAACTGTTTTTT. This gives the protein CASSFGTLIFATNEKLFF.

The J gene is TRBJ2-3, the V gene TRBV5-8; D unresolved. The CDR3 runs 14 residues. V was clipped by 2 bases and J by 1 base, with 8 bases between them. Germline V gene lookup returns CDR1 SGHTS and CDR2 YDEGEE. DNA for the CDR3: TGTGCCAGCAGCTTAATGACCGGCACAGATACGCAGTATTTT. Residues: CASSLMTGTDTQYF.

The CDR3 region is CASSIGADGTEAFF. CDR3 coding DNA: TGTGCCAGTAGTATAGGGGCGGATGGCACTGAAGCTTTCTTT. The chain uses TRBV19 and TRBJ1-1; no reliable D call. Deletions cut 1 base from V and 4 bases from J, with 10 bases between. CDR1 and CDR2 from the germline V gene are LNHDA and SQIVND (reference sequence). This CDR3 region has 14 residues.

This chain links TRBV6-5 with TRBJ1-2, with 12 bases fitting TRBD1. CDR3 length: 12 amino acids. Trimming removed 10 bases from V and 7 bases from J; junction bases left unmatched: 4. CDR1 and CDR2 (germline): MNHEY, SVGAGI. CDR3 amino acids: CATGQGAAGYTF. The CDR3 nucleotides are TGTGCCACGGGACAGGGGGCGGCTGGCTACACCTTC.

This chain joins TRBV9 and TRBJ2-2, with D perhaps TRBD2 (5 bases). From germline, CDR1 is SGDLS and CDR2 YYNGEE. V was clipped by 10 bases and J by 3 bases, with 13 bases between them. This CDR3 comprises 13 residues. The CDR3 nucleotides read TGTGCCCTTAGGAGGCGAGACACCGGGGAGCTGTTTTTT. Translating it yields CALRRRDTGELFF.

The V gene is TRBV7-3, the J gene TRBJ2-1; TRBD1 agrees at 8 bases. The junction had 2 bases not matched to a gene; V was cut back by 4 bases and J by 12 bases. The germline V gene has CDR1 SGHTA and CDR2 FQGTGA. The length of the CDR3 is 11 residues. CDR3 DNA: TGTGCCAGCAGCTCGGGACAGGCGCAGTTCTTC. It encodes CASSSGQAQFF.

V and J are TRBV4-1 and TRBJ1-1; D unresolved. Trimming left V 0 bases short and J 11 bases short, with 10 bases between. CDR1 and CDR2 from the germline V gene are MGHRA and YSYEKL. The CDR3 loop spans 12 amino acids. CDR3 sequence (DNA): TGCGCCAGCAGCCAAGATGGGGAGGGTGCTTTCTTT. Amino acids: CASSQDGEGAFF.

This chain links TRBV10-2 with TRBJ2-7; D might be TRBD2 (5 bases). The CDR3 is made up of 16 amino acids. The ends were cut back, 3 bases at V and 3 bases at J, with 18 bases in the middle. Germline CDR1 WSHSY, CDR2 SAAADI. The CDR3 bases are TGCGCCAGCAGTGATGTGGTGCGGGCCGGTTTCTACGAGCAGTACTTC. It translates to CASSDVVRAGFYEQYF.

In DNA, the CDR3 is TGTGCCAGCAGTGAGAGGGACAGTCCCAAAATCTACGAGCAGTACTTC. Translation gives CASSERDSPKIYEQYF. The genes are TRBV6-1 and TRBJ2-7; TRBD1 aligns across 7 bases. The CDR3 runs 16 residues. Looked up from germline, CDR1 is MNHNS and CDR2 is SASEGT. J was trimmed by 3 bases and V by 3 bases; bases with no gene match: 11.

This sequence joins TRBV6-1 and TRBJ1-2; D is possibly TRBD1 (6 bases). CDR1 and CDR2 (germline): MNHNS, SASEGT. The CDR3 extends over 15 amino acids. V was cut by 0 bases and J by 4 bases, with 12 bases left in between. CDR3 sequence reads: CASSEAGRGGYGYTF. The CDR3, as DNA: TGTGCCAGCAGTGAAGCAGGCAGGGGAGGCTATGGCTACACCTTC.